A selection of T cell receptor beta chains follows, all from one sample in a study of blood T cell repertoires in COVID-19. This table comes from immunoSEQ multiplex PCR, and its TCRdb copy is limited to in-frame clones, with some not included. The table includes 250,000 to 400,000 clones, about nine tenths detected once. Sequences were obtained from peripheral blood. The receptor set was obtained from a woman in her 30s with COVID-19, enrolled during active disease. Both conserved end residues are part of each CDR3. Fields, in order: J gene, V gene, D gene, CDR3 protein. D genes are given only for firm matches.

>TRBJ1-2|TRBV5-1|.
CASSLDRAQDGYTF
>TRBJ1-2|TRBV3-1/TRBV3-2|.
CASSQLQGVYGYTF
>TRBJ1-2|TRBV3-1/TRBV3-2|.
CASSQGSGSYGYTF
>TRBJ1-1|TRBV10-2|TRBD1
CASHGFTGTGGVNTEAFF
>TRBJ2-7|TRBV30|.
CAWSVEGHYEQYF
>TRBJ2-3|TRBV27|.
CASSLVLAEDTQYF
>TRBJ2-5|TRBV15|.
CATSRDYTAETQYF
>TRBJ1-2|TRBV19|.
CASSSGLRGKIYGYTF
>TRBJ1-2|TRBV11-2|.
CASSLEGGRNYGYTF
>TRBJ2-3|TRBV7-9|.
CASSSRLAGVTDTQYF
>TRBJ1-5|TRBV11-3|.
CASSSGSNQPQHF
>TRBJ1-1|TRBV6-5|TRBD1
CASRDRGRITEAFF
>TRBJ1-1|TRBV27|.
CASSLRRWDTEAFF
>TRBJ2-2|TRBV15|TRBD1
CATSPQGLDTGELFF
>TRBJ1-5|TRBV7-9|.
CASSGAENSNQPQHF
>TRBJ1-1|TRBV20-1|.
CSASTLGLPLNRNEAFF
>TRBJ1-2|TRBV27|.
CASSLSGGYSYGYTF
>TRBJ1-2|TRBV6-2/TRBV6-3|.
CASSFPSRSDYGYTF
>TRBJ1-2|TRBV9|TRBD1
CASSVTPKPGQADGYTF
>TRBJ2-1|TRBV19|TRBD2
CASKAGGQLYNEQFF
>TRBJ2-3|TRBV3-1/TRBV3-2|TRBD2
CASSPAGGGADTQYF
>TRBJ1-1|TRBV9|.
CASSAKTGNTEAFF
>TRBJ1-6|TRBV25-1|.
CATRSGTSERPLHF
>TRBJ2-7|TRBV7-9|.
CASSLGGLITYEQYF